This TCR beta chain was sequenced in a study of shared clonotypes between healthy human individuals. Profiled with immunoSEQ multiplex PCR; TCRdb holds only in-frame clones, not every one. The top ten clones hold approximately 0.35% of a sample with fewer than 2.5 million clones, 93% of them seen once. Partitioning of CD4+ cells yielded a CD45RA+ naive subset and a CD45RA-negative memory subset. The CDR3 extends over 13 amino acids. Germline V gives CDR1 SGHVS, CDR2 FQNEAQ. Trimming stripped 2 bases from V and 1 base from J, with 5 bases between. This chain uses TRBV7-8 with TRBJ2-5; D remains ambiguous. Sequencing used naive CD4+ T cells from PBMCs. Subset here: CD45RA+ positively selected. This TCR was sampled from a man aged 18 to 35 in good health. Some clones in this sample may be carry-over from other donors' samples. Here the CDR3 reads CASSLRIQETQYF. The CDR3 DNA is TGTGCCAGCAGCTTAAGAATCCAAGAGACCCAGTACTTC.